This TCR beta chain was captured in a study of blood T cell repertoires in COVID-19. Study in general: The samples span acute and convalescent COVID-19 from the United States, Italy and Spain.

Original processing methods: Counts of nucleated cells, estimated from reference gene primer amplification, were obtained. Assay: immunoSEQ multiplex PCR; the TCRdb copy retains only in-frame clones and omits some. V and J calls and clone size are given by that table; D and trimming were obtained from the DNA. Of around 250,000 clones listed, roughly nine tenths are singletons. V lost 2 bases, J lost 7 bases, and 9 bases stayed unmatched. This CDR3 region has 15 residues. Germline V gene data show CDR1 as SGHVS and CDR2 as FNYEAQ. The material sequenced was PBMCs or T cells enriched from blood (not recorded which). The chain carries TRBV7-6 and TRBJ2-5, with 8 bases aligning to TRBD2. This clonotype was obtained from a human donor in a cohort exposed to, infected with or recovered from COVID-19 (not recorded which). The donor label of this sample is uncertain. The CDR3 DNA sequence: TGTGCCAGCAGCTTACCAGCGGGGGCCTCAGGGACCCAGTACTTC. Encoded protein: CASSLPAGASGTQYF.